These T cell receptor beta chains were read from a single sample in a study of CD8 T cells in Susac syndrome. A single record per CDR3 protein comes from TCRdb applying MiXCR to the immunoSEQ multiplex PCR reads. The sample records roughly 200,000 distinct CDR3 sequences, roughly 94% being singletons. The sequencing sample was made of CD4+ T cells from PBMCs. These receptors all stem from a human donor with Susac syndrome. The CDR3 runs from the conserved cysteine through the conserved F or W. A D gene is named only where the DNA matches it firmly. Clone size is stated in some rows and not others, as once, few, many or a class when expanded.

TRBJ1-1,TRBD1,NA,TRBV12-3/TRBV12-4,TGTGCCAGCAGTCCCGGACAGGGTTGGAACACTGAAGCTTTCTTT,CASSPGQGWNTEAFF
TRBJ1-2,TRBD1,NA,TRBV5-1,TGCGCCAGCAGCATCACCGGGACAGGAGCTTATGGCTACACCTTC,CASSITGTGAYGYTF
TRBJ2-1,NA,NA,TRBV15,TGTGCCACCAGCAGAGATGTGGGCTATGTGCAGTTCTTC,CATSRDVGYVQFF
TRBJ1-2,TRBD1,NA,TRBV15,TGTGCCACCATGCCGGGAGGGACAGGCCCCTATGGCTACACCTTC,CATMPGGTGPYGYTF
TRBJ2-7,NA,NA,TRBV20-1,TGCAGTGCCCTCCGTCCTCGCTCCTACGAGCAGTACTTC,CSALRPRSYEQYF
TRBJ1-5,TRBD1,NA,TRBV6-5,TGTGCCAGCAGCGAGACAGGGGATCATCAGCCCCAGCATTTT,CASSETGDHQPQHF
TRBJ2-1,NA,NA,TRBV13,TGTGCCAGCAGCCGGCTCAGCAATGAGCAGTTCTTC,CASSRLSNEQFF
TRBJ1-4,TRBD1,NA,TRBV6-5,TGTGCCAGCAGTTACTCGGACAGGGAAAAACTGTTTTTT,CASSYSDREKLFF
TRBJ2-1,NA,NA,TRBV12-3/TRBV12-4,TGTGCCAGCAGCCCGACCCCGACGGGCTCCTACAATGAGCAGTTCTTC,CASSPTPTGSYNEQFF
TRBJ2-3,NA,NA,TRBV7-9,TGTGCCAGCAGCTCGTCCAAGGAAGATACGCAGTATTTT,CASSSSKEDTQYF
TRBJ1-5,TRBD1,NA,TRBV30,TGTGCCTGGAGTGGACAGGGGGCGAGGAATCAGCCCCAGCATTTT,CAWSGQGARNQPQHF
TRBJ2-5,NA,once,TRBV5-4,TGTGCCAGCTCCCGCTGGGCCGGGGAGACCCAGTACTTC,CASSRWAGETQYF
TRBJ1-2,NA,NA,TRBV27,TGTGCCAGCAGTGGGACAACCTCTAACTATGGCTACACCTTC,CASSGTTSNYGYTF
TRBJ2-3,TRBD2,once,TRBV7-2,TGTGCCAGCAGCGCACAACTAGCGGGAGTGGGCACAGATACGCAGTATTTT,CASSAQLAGVGTDTQYF
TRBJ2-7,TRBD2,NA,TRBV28,TGTGCCAGCAGTTTATTAGGGACTAATTACGAGCAGTACTTC,CASSLLGTNYEQYF
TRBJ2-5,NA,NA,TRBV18,TGTGCCAGTTCCTTAGAACTGGACGGACAAGAGACCCAGTACTTC,CASSLELDGQETQYF
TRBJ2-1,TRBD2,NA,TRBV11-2,TGTGCCAGCAGTCTGACTAGCGGGAGGGTCAATGAGCAGTTCTTC,CASSLTSGRVNEQFF
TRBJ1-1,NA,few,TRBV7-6,TGTGCCAGCAGCTTAGTTACGGGTAACACTGAAGCTTTCTTT,CASSLVTGNTEAFF
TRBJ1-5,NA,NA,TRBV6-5,TGTGCCACAGGGGCCTATAGCAATCAGCCCCAGCATTTT,CATGAYSNQPQHF
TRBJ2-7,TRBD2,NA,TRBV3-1,TGTGCCAGCAGCCAAGGTCCTGGGACTAACGAGCAGTACTTC,CASSQGPGTNEQYF
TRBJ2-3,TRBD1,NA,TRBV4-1,TGCGCCAGCAGCCCGGGACAGGGCGCCACAGATACGCAGTATTTT,CASSPGQGATDTQYF
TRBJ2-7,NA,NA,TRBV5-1,TGCGCCAGCAGCTTGGATGGCGGGGGCCTTACCTACGAGCAGTACTTC,CASSLDGGGLTYEQYF
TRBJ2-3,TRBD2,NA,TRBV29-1,TGCAGCGTTGCACACGTTGACCGGGACTATGGCACAGATACGCAGTATTTT,CSVAHVDRDYGTDTQYF
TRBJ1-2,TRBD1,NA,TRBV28,TGTGCCAGCAGTTCCTCGGACAGGGGCTATGGCTACACCTTC,CASSSSDRGYGYTF
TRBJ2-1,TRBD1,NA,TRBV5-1,TGCGCCAGCAGCGAACTCCAGGACAGGGAGCAGTTCTTC,CASSELQDREQFF